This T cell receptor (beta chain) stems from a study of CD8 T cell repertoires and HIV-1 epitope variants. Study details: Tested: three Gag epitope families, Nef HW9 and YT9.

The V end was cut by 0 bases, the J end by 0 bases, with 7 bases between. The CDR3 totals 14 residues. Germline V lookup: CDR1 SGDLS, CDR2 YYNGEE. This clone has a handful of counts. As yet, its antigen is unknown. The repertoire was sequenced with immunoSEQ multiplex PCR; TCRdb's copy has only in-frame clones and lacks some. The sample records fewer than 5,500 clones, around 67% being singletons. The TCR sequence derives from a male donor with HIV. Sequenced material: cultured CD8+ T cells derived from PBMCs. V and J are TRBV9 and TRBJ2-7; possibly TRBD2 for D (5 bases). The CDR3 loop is CASSVEGSSYEQYF. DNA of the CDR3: TGTGCCAGCAGCGTAGAAGGGAGCTCCTACGAGCAGTACTTC.